These 30 T cell receptor beta chains share one sample of origin, sequenced in a study of control samples from healthy donors and cancer patients. Produced via immunoSEQ multiplex PCR; TCRdb's table is partial and in-frame only. The sample shows tens of thousands of clones, about nine tenths of them seen only once. Sequencing used blood. The origin of the receptors is a man over 45 in good health.

This chain joins TRBV6-4 and TRBJ2-2; D might be TRBD2 (6 bases). Germline loops: CDR1 MRHNA, CDR2 SNTAGT. The V end lost 5 bases, the J end lost 0 bases, and 22 bases lay between the germline ends. This CDR3 contains 19 residues. Here the CDR3 DNA reads TGTGCCAGCAGTAGGCGACCCGGGAGATCCTGGGCGAACACCGGGGAGCTGTTTTTT. Protein sequence: CASSRRPGRSWANTGELFF.

The CDR3 DNA reads as TGCGCCAGCAGCTTGGCCGCACAGCGGAACACCGGGGAGCTGTTTTTT. As protein: CASSLAAQRNTGELFF. The chain recombines TRBV5-1 with TRBJ2-2, with D uncertain. Trimming removed 0 bases at V and 1 base at J, with 10 bases between. The CDR3 consists of 16 residues. Germline CDR1 and CDR2: SGHRS and YFSETQ. Filled out from reference TRBV5-1 and TRBJ2-2, the complete variable domain reads KAGVTQTPRYLIKTRGQQVTLSCSPISGHRSVSWYQQTPGQGLQFLFEYFSETQRNKGNFPGRFSGRQFSNSRSEMNVSTLELGDSALYLCASSLAAQRNTGELFFGEGSRLTVL.

V usage is TRBV7-2 and J usage is TRBJ1-1; D unresolved. V lost 5 bases and J 4 bases, leaving 11 bases between the germline ends. Germline CDR1 is SGHTA and CDR2 is FQGNSA. The CDR3 is 13 residues long. The DNA of the CDR3 is TGTGCCAGCAGCACCCGATCTGGCACTGAAGCTTTCTTT. This gives the protein CASSTRSGTEAFF.

The rearrangement joins TRBV10-3 to TRBJ2-5; 8 bases map to TRBD2. CDR3 length: 14 residues. Losses at the gene ends were 10 bases for V and 5 bases for J; bases not matched to a gene: 12. Germline V gene lookup returns CDR1 ENHRY and CDR2 SYGVKD. This chain's CDR3 is CATAAGGSSETQYF. DNA for the CDR3: TGTGCCACCGCCGCGGGGGGCTCCTCCGAGACCCAGTACTTC.

The V and J genes are TRBV5-1 and TRBJ2-5; 9 positions agree with TRBD1. The junction had 2 bases not matched to a gene; V was cut back by 4 bases and J by 1 base. CDR3 length: 14 residues. CDR1 and CDR2 (germline): SGHRS, YFSETQ. The CDR3 loop reads CASSRQGGQETQYF. CDR3 nucleotides: TGCGCCAGCAGCAGACAGGGGGGCCAAGAGACCCAGTACTTC.

In its sample, this clone was seen once. The gene calls are TRBV6-5 and TRBJ1-5; TRBD1 aligns across 11 bases. CDR3 length: 15 residues. V gave up 5 bases and J gave up 6 bases; unmatched junction bases: 6. Germline-derived CDR1 and CDR2 are MNHEY and SVGAGI. The CDR3 reads CASSPQDRGLQPQHF. The CDR3 DNA is TGTGCCAGCAGTCCCCAGGACAGGGGGCTTCAGCCCCAGCATTTT.

The chain recombines TRBV19 with TRBJ1-1; no firm D call. The CDR3 spans 13 residues. CDR1 and CDR2 from the germline V gene are LNHDA and SQIVND (reference sequence). Trimming took 1 base from V and 2 from J, leaving 5 bases between them. DNA for the CDR3: TGTGCCAGTAGTATAGCACTAAACACTGAAGCTTTCTTT. Its translation: CASSIALNTEAFF.

CDR3 protein: CATSTRTSGKADTQYF. The DNA of the CDR3 is TGTGCCACCAGCACCCGGACTAGCGGGAAAGCGGATACGCAGTATTTT. The V call is TRBV15, the J call TRBJ2-3; 12 bases map to TRBD2. This CDR3 region has 16 residues. Trimming at V came to 4 bases and at J to 6 bases, leaving 8 bases not matched to a gene. Germline V gene lookup returns CDR1 LNHNV and CDR2 YYDKDF (reference sequence).

V usage is TRBV4-1 and J usage is TRBJ2-1, with a tentative D call TRBD1 (5 bases). This CDR3 spans 15 amino acids. With 3 bases removed from V and 4 bases from J, the gap between germline ends came to 13 bases. In germline, CDR1 is MGHRA, CDR2 YSYEKL. CDR3 nucleotide sequence: TGCGCCAGCAGCCAGGTCGACAGTTCTTACAATGAGCAGTTCTTC. Its protein is CASSQVDSSYNEQFF.

This chain joins TRBV16 and TRBJ1-2; D perhaps matches TRBD1 (5 bases). V lost 7 bases and J lost 3, with 15 bases in between. CDR3 length: 14 amino acids. In germline, CDR1 is KGHSY, CDR2 FQNENV. For the CDR3, the DNA is TGTGCCAGCACCTCGACGGGGGGATACTATGGCTACACCTTC. It codes for CASTSTGGYYGYTF.

The genes are TRBV4-2 and TRBJ1-2, with D tentatively TRBD1 (5 bases). This CDR3 is built from 15 residues. V was clipped by 0 bases and J by 5 bases, with 13 bases between them. CDR1 is LGHNA, CDR2 YNFKEQ, per germline. CDR3 coding DNA: TGTGCCAGCAGCCAAGATCGCGGGGGGAGGTATGGCTACACCTTC. It codes for CASSQDRGGRYGYTF.

V is TRBV3-1 (or the pseudogene TRBV3-2) and J is TRBJ2-2; TRBD1 agrees at 9 bases. In germline, CDR1 is LGHDT, CDR2 YNNKEL (reference sequence). V shed 4 bases and J 7 bases; nucleotides not matched to a gene: 13. The CDR3 loop spans 17 amino acids. CDR3 coding DNA: TGTGCCAGCAGCCGGATTAACTTACAGGGGGCGATCGGGGAGCTGTTTTTT. This codes for CASSRINLQGAIGELFF.

J is TRBJ1-5 and V is TRBV5-8; 8 positions agree with TRBD1. The CDR3 extends over 15 amino acids. The V gene end was trimmed by 5 bases and the J gene end by 2 bases; junction bases not matched to a gene: 6. Germline V gene sequence: CDR1 SGHTS, CDR2 YDEGEE. This CDR3 is CASSRSGQGNQPQHF. The CDR3, as DNA: TGTGCCAGCAGTCGGTCGGGACAGGGCAATCAGCCCCAGCATTTT.

V usage is TRBV13 and J usage is TRBJ1-4; D ambiguous. The CDR3 covers 15 residues. The V gene's germline CDR1 is PRHDT and CDR2 FYEKMQ (reference sequence). The V end was cut by 2 bases, the J end by 0 bases, with 7 bases between. CDR3 nucleotides: TGTGCCAGCAGCTTACGGGGAACAACTAATGAAAAACTGTTTTTT. It translates to CASSLRGTTNEKLFF.

The chain couples TRBV18 to TRBJ1-1; D not certain. Germline lookup yields CDR1 KGHSH and CDR2 LQKENI. The V gene lost 2 bases and the J gene lost 4 bases, with 14 bases spanning the gap. This CDR3 comprises 15 residues. The CDR3 is CASSPGRVSGTEAFF. The DNA for the CDR3 is TGTGCCAGCTCACCAGGGAGGGTGAGCGGCACTGAAGCTTTCTTT. The full variable domain, in which reference TRBV18 and TRBJ1-1 provide the parts outside the CDR3, is NAGVMQNPRHLVRRRGQEARLRCSPMKGHSHVYWYRQLPEEGLKFMVYLQKENIIDESGMPKERFSAEFPKEGPSILRIQQVVRGDSAAYFCASSPGRVSGTEAFFGQGTRLTVV.

The V call is TRBV15, the J call TRBJ2-1; D is ambiguous. The V and J ends lost 0 bases and 5 bases respectively, with 8 bases between them. CDR1 and CDR2 from the germline V gene are LNHNV and YYDKDF (reference sequence). The length of the CDR3 is 14 residues. The CDR3 spells CATSRESPNNEQFF. In DNA form, the CDR3 reads TGTGCCACCAGCAGAGAGAGCCCTAACAATGAGCAGTTCTTC.

The chain is built from TRBV18 and TRBJ1-5, with D unresolved. Germline lookup yields CDR1 KGHSH and CDR2 LQKENI. V lost 1 base and J 7 bases, leaving 14 bases between the germline ends. The CDR3 is made up of 15 amino acids. The chain's CDR3 is CASSPRKVDRQPQHF. CDR3 bases: TGTGCCAGCTCACCACGCAAGGTAGATAGGCAGCCCCAGCATTTT.

This chain uses TRBV5-4 with TRBJ1-1; D remains ambiguous. V was clipped by 3 bases and J by 3 bases, with 9 bases between them. The CDR3 length is 13 residues. Germline V CDR1 and CDR2: SGHNT, YYREEE (reference sequence). The CDR3 DNA follows: TGTGCCAGCAGCTCAGGAAGGGACACTGAAGCTTTCTTT. It is translated as CASSSGRDTEAFF.

This chain joins TRBV2 and TRBJ2-1; 9 nucleotides match TRBD1. CDR1 SNHLY and CDR2 FYNNEI come from the germline V gene. This CDR3 comprises 14 residues. Trimming at V came to 8 bases and at J to 5 bases, leaving 7 bases not matched to a gene. CDR3 residues: CASDGTGYHNEQFF. In nucleotides, the CDR3 is TGTGCCAGCGATGGGACAGGGTATCACAATGAGCAGTTCTTC. Full variable domain (outside the CDR3, taken from reference TRBV2 and TRBJ2-1): EPEVTQTPSHQVTQMGQEVILRCVPISNHLYFYWYRQILGQKVEFLVSFYNNEISEKSEIFDDQFSVERPDGSNFTLKIRSTKLEDSAMYFCASDGTGYHNEQFFGPGTRLTVL.

This sequence joins TRBV5-1 and TRBJ1-1; D not resolved. Germline CDR1 reads SGHRS; CDR2 reads YFSETQ. V shed 1 base and J shed 0 bases, with 7 bases lying between them. This CDR3 comprises 14 residues. In DNA, the CDR3 is TGCGCCAGCAGCTTGAGGTGGATGAACACTGAAGCTTTCTTT. This translates into CASSLRWMNTEAFF.

This clone occurred once. The rearrangement joins TRBV24-1 to TRBJ1-1; D is perhaps TRBD1 (5 bases). Germline-derived CDR1 and CDR2 are KGHDR and SFDVKD. This CDR3 comprises 13 residues. The V gene lost 4 bases and the J gene lost 6 bases, with 11 bases spanning the gap. The CDR3 spells CATSEGLGAEAFF. CDR3 in DNA: TGTGCCACCAGTGAGGGCCTGGGGGCTGAAGCTTTCTTT.

The V and J genes are TRBV27 and TRBJ1-2; TRBD1 is a possible D gene (5 bases). CDR1 is MNHEY and CDR2 is SMNVEV in the germline V gene (reference sequence). The germline V and J ends were trimmed by 6 bases and 2 bases, with 13 bases remaining between them. The CDR3 runs to 14 residues. This CDR3 is CASRFLQANYGYTF. The CDR3 DNA follows: TGTGCCAGCAGGTTCTTACAGGCAAACTATGGCTACACCTTC.

The CDR3 bases are TGTGCCAGCAGCTTGACAGGGGGCGGGTATGGCTACACCTTC. It specifies CASSLTGGGYGYTF. The chain is built from TRBV5-6 and TRBJ1-2; TRBD1 matches 9 bases. Germline assignment: CDR1 SGHDT and CDR2 YYEEEE. V shed 1 base, J shed 5 bases, and the junction held 3 bases outside the gene matches. This CDR3 has 14 residues.

This clone was seen a few times. The gene calls are TRBV19 and TRBJ2-7; 7 nucleotides agree with TRBD1. V lost 2 bases and J lost 2; bases outside the gene matches: 12. Germline V CDR1 and CDR2: LNHDA, SQIVND (reference sequence). The CDR3 spans 17 residues. CDR3 coding DNA: TGTGCCAGTAGTATATCCCCTCGACAGGGCTTTACCTACGAGCAGTACTTC. Its translation is CASSISPRQGFTYEQYF.

The chain is built from TRBV10-2 and TRBJ2-1, with 10 nucleotides matching TRBD2. Germline loops: CDR1 WSHSY, CDR2 SAAADI. J gave up 6 bases and V 7 bases, and 6 bases lay outside the gene matches. This CDR3 is built from 14 residues. The chain's CDR3 is CASTRSGGGNEQFF. The CDR3 DNA is TGCGCCAGCACGAGGAGCGGGGGGGGCAATGAGCAGTTCTTC.

The chain links TRBV11-3 to TRBJ2-5; unclear D gene. The CDR3 runs to 13 residues. V shed 1 base and J shed 5 bases, with 8 bases lying between them. Germline loops: CDR1 SGHNT, CDR2 YENEEA. CDR3 sequence: CASSLGPGETQYF. The CDR3 nucleotides read TGTGCCAGCAGCTTAGGTCCCGGGGAGACCCAGTACTTC.

The chain uses TRBV6-9 and TRBJ2-1; 12 bases align to TRBD2. Per germline, CDR1 MNHGY and CDR2 SVAAGI. V gave up 4 bases and J gave up 5 bases; unmatched junction bases: 3. This CDR3 spans 15 amino acids. The CDR3 reads CASSSLAGGNNEQFF. As DNA, the CDR3 is TGTGCCAGCAGTTCTCTAGCGGGGGGGAACAATGAGCAGTTCTTC.

This clone was found a few times. The V and J genes are TRBV10-2 and TRBJ1-1; a weak D match, TRBD1 (5 bases). Trimming took off 5 bases at V and 1 base at J, with 11 bases between the two ends. The V gene's germline CDR1 is WSHSY and CDR2 SAAADI. The CDR3 sequence is 14 residues long. In DNA form, the CDR3 reads TGCGCCAGCAGTAAGATGGGGGAGAACACTGAAGCTTTCTTT. This encodes CASSKMGENTEAFF.

The genes are TRBV7-6 and TRBJ2-5; 10 nucleotides match TRBD2. From germline, CDR1 is SGHVS and CDR2 FNYEAQ. V dropped 4 bases and J dropped 1; count of bases not matched to a gene: 6. This CDR3 has 16 amino acids. The CDR3 DNA follows: TGTGCCAGCAGCTCGTCCGGGACTAGCGTCCAAGAGACCCAGTACTTC. Translation gives CASSSSGTSVQETQYF.

The V call is TRBV11-3, the J call TRBJ1-2, with D maybe TRBD1 (6 bases). This CDR3 region has 14 residues. Per the germline V gene, CDR1 is SGHNT and CDR2 is YENEEA. Trimming took 2 bases from V and 3 from J, leaving 10 bases between them. The CDR3 region is CASSLRGDDYGYTF. The CDR3 DNA sequence: TGTGCCAGCAGCTTAAGGGGGGATGACTATGGCTACACCTTC.